The rows below give T cell receptor beta chains drawn from one sample of a study of blood T cells in healthy people across ages. Each CDR3 protein is one row after TCRdb ran MiXCR on the 5' RACE reads. The sample records 600,000 to 1,000,000 distinct CDR3 sequences, more than 20% being singletons. These records were also assigned to another study, of T cells of mothers and their children.

Material for sequencing was blood. The receptors originated from a boy aged 5-17 years in good health. Each CDR3 is given with its conserved first and last residue.

TRBV9,CASSASPTGPDSEQYF
TRBV21-1,CASNFQTVIAKRGLHEQYF
TRBV28,CASMANSYEQYF
TRBV27,CASKTGALYNEQFF
TRBV29-1,CSVVRVNNEQFF
TRBV5-4,CASSLGGAGGTNEQFF
TRBV5-1,CASSSSGTDTQYF
TRBV20-1,CSGDKGSSPLHF
TRBV9,CASSVVAGNSYEQYF
TRBV3-1,CASSQTATYNEQFF
TRBV4-1,CASSPWTGGFYEQYF
TRBV29-1,CSGGGGSTDTQYF
TRBV29-1,CSVTLLDSYEQYF
TRBV7-7,CASSHAALASEQYF
TRBV4-3,CASSHLVLAGTGELFF
TRBV27,CASSFWGGGSGEQYF
TRBV6-2/TRBV6-3,CASRLLQLPAGNYGYTF
TRBV6-5,CASTSLGVYNEQFF
TRBV28,CASRLRHEQYF
TRBV2,CASSVRQGGYNEQFF
TRBV20-1,CSASGRRQDGYTF
TRBV29-1,CSVEAFGQGDF
TRBV6-6,CASSYTPGTNYGYTF
TRBV4-3,CASSHDSGSYEQYF
TRBV14,CASSQYGVGGYTF
TRBV29-1,CSVERQGRETQYF
TRBV27,CASSWISRSGANVLTF
TRBV19,CASSTPTGNDFSYTF
TRBV12-5,CASGSGSQPQHF
TRBV11-2,CASSYGTSSYNEQFF
TRBV29-1,CSVGLANTEAFF
TRBV10-3,CAITGETAGEQYF
TRBV7-9,CASSPYLDSTDTQYF
TRBV11-1,CASSLDKFGRLRRSYNEQFF
TRBV4-2,CASSKREDSYEQYF
TRBV2,CASSDAPTGTTEDTQYF
TRBV5-5,CASSLGGTMDEKLFF
TRBV5-1,CASSLTDYSTYEQYF
TRBV4-1,CASSQVTSGRVEQFF
TRBV2,CASIKNRGVQPQHF
TRBV7-2,CASSTRTGPDTQYF
TRBV6-6,CASNVAAYSNQPQHF
TRBV12-3/TRBV12-4,CASSLGRGDYGYTF
TRBV27,CAVGARAFDTQYF
TRBV7-8,CASSGGTYYEQYF
TRBV6-2/TRBV6-3,CASSPGSRLAGEETQYF
TRBV11-2,CASSPKGLYEQYF
TRBV6-1,CASSTADRAYNSPLHF